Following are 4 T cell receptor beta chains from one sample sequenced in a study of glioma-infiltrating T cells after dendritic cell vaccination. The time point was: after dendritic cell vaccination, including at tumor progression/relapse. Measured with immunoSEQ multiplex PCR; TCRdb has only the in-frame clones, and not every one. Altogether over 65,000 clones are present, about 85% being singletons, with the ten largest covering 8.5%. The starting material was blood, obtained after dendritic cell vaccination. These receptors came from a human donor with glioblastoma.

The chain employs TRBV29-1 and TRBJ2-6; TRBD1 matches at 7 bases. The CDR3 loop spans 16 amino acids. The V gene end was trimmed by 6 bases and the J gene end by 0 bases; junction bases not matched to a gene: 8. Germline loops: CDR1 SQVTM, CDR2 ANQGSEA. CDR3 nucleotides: TGCAGCGTGGGGACAGTTGGACTCTCTGGGGCCAACGTCCTGACTTTC. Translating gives CSVGTVGLSGANVLTF.

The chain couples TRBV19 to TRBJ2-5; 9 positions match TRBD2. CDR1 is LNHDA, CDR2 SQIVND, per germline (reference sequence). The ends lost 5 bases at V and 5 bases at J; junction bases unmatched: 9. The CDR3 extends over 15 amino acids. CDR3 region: CASSGPGLAAETQYF. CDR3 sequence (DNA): TGTGCCAGTAGTGGACCGGGACTAGCCGCGGAGACCCAGTACTTC. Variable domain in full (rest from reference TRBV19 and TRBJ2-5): DGGITQSPKYLFRKEGQNVTLSCEQNLNHDAMYWYRQDPGQGLRLIYYSQIVNDFQKGDIAEGYSVSREKKESFPLTVTSAQKNPTAFYLCASSGPGLAAETQYFGPGTRLLVL.

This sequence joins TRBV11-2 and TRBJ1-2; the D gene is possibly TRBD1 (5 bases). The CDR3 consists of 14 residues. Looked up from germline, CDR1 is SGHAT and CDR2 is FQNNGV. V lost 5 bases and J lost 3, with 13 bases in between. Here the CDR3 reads CASSLQDRDYGYTF. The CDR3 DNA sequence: TGTGCCAGCAGCCTACAGGACCGTGACTATGGCTACACCTTC.

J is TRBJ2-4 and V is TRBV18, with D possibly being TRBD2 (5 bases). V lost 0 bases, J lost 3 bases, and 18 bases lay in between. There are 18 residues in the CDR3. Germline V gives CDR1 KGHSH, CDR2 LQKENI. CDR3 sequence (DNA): TGTGCCAGCTCACCACCACAGCCGGGAAGAGTAGGCAAAAACATTCAGTACTTC. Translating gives CASSPPQPGRVGKNIQYF.